This T cell receptor (beta chain) came from a study of blood T cells in healthy people across ages (dated by TCRdb to about 2015). In terms of the full investigation: In model experiments, template switching captured about one uniquely barcoded TCR beta cDNA molecule for every two T cells. The donors were split into four age groups: young (average around 17 years), middle-aged (about 40), aged (about 62) and long-lived (approximately 80). Using deep sequencing normalized with unique cDNA molecular identifiers, the study measured how TCR beta repertoire diversity changes with age. For two donors (one aged 18 to 30 and one aged 80 or older), the study analyzed two additional independent replicas of 1 million unique cDNA reads from the same blood draw. To avoid experimental bias, donors of different ages were randomly spread across the sequencing lanes.

Results and caveats for the whole study, not just this receptor: As age increased, observed TCR beta diversity per million T cells dropped in a roughly linear way, and a significant reduction was already evident by age 40. Compared with the aged group, the long-lived group had more naive CD4+ T cells, fewer expanded clones and increased TCR diversity, a pattern suggesting age selection. A strong correlation was found between observed TCR beta diversity and the percentage of naive T cells measured by flow cytometry. Bulk unsorted PBMC profiling prevented conclusive comparison of naive and antigen-experienced compartments. Estimates of total diversity from one million sequenced T cells were regarded as lower bounds and underestimates. The CMV infection status of donors was not known, potentially confounding age-related changes in expanded clonotypes.

Libraries were built with 5' RACE. The run used an Illumina HiSeq 2500. A second PCR of about 7 to 12 cycles was run with a J-beta primer mix and a sample-barcoded 5' primer. Each TCR beta cDNA molecule received a unique molecular identifier from a template-switch 5' adaptor carrying 12 random nucleotides. Each sample yielded at least 2.5 million CDR3-containing paired-end reads. All of the RNA was converted into first-strand cDNA using the Mint cDNA synthesis kit, with a TRBC-specific oligonucleotide serving as the primer. Following uracil-DNA glycosylase treatment, a first 18-cycle PCR with universal primers M1SS and BC2_uni_R was performed on all cDNA. On the authors' methods: For normalization, 1 million high-quality reads, each with a distinct molecular identifier, were randomly selected from each sample. Reads with shared molecular identifiers were discarded instead of being binned into consensus sequences. MiTCR, run with a Q25 quality threshold and the strictest error-elimination algorithm, handled CDR3 identification, clonotype clustering and error correction. A nonparametric unseen species model with Euler transformation was used to estimate a lower bound on total TCR beta diversity. TCRdb reworked the public reads: Q25 trimming with fastp, MiXCR clone assembly, productive beta chains retained. Every CDR3 protein is listed once, alongside the most common genes and DNA of its rows. The V and J calls and clone size are TCRdb's, not the authors'. The sample records some 670,000 distinct CDR3 sequences, about 51% of which are singletons. The ten biggest clones cover about 13% of the sample.

CDR1 KGHDR and CDR2 SFDVKD were looked up in the germline V gene. From the cysteine up to the phenylalanine, the CDR3 has a length of 13 residues. Kept here is only the CDR3 DNA, which spans 39 bases and is read in frame from base 1. The V and J ends are trimmed by 5 bases and 13 bases, leaving 17 bases between them. Donors were a few dozen systemically healthy Caucasian individuals from Russia aged roughly 6 to 90 years. Approximately 10 milliliters of peripheral blood were collected from each donor into EDTA-treated Vacutainer tubes. Ficoll-Paque density-gradient centrifugation was used to isolate PBMCs, with at least 6 million per sample. Total RNA, at least 6 micrograms per sample, was extracted from PBMCs with Trizol reagent. For every donor, flow cytometry on a PBMC aliquot measured the percentage of naive CD45RAhigh/CD27high T cells. For this clonotype: No cognate antigen has been identified for it. This clone may be a read error of a much larger clone one base away.

The sequencing sample was made of blood. This TCR was sampled from a woman at least 80 years old in good health. Recombination connected TRBV24-1 to TRBJ2-1; no D gene call is confident. The CDR3 reads as follows: CATSAAAQETQFF. The nucleotide sequence is TGTGCCACCAGTGCGGCAGCCCAAGAGACCCAGTTCTTC.